The present TCR beta chain was sequenced within a study of shared clonotypes between healthy human individuals. The germline V gene encodes CDR1 SQVTM and CDR2 ANQGSEA. The CDR3 has 12 residues. V lost 4 bases, J lost 4 bases, and 10 bases lay in between. All of the donors resided in Nashville, Tennessee, and each was a Caucasian adult. In the source study's methods: Filtering was not the same, since immunoSEQ gave junction-only sequences without quality scores. The repertoire was sequenced with immunoSEQ multiplex PCR; TCRdb's copy has only in-frame clones and lacks some. Clonal size and the V and J genes are those of that table, whereas D and trimming came from the DNA. Altogether around 2.5 million clones are present, under 95% being singletons, with the ten largest covering roughly 0.39%.

The sample was naive CD4+ T cells from PBMCs. This sample's subset: CD45RA+ positively selected. The TCR sequence derives from a young man in good health. Some clones in this sample may be carry-over from other donors' samples. The rearrangement uses TRBV29-1 and TRBJ2-5, with D uncertain. CDR3 sequence reads: CSVVVPLETQYF. CDR3 DNA sequence: TGCAGCGTTGTTGTTCCTTTAGAGACCCAGTACTTC.